This T cell receptor (beta chain) was captured by sequencing in a study of control samples from healthy donors and cancer patients. The table came from immunoSEQ multiplex PCR; TCRdb's copy has only in-frame clones and leaves some out. Among 150,000 to 200,000 clones listed, just over 85% were seen once. In germline, CDR1 is MNHEY, CDR2 SVGAGI. The CDR3 runs 12 residues. V shed 10 bases and J shed 0 bases, with 9 bases lying between them. This sequence was found in a woman aged 25 to 39 in good health. Sequenced sample: blood. The V gene is TRBV6-5, the J gene TRBJ1-2; D not resolved. The CDR3 sequence: CATRGANYGYTF. In nucleotides, the CDR3 is TGTGCCACCCGGGGAGCTAACTATGGCTACACCTTC.